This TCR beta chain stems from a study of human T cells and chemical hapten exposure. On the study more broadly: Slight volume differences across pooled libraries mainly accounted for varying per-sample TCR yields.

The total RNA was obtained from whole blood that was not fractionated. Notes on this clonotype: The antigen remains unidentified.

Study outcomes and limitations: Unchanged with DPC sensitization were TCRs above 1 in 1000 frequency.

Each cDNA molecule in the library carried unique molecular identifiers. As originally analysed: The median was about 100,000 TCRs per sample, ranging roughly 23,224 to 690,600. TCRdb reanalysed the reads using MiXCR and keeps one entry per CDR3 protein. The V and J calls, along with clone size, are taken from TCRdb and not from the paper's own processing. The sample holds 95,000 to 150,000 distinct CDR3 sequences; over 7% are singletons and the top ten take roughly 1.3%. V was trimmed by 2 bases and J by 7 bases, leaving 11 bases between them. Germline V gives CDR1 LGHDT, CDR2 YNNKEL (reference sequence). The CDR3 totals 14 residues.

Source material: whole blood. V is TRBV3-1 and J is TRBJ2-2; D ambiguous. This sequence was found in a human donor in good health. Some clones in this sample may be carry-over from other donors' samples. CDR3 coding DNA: TGTGCCAGCAGCCAAAGACCCCTGGGCGGGGAGCTGTTTTTT. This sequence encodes CASSQRPLGGELFF.